The 20 T cell receptor beta chains below all came from one sample that was sequenced in a study of shared clonotypes between healthy human individuals. Sequencing was performed with immunoSEQ multiplex PCR; in TCRdb, only in-frame clones are kept and a portion is missing. Here the sample spans around 2.5 million clones, over 85% being singletons. Input material: naive CD4+ T cells from PBMCs. Subset here: CD45RA+ positively selected. These receptors all stem from a man between 18 and 35 years old in good health. Some clones in this sample may be carry-over from other donors' samples.

CDR3 sequence: CSAAGAAYSEAFF. The DNA for the CDR3 is TGCAGTGCCGCGGGGGCCGCGTATTCTGAAGCTTTCTTT. The chain combines TRBV29-1 with TRBJ1-1; tentative D call: TRBD1 (6 bases). This CDR3 comprises 13 residues. Germline lookup yields CDR1 SQVTM and CDR2 ANQGSEA.

In this sample, this clone turned up once. This chain links TRBV4-1 with TRBJ2-1; 9 bases are shared with TRBD2. The CDR3 length is 15 residues. The J segment lost 7 bases and the V segment lost 4 bases, leaving 8 bases of the junction unmatched. Germline V lookup: CDR1 MGHRA, CDR2 YSYEKL. The CDR3, as DNA: TGCGCCAGCAGCCCCGGGACTAGCAGCGGGAATGAGCAGTTCTTC. Its protein is CASSPGTSSGNEQFF.

The V and J genes are TRBV5-5 and TRBJ2-1; TRBD2 aligns across 9 bases. Germline trimming cut 2 bases from V and 3 bases from J; bases unmatched to any gene: 6. The CDR3 spans 16 residues. The germline V gene has CDR1 SGHKS and CDR2 YYEKEE (reference sequence). This CDR3 is CASSLGLAPDYNEQFF. The CDR3 DNA is TGTGCCAGCAGCTTAGGACTAGCGCCCGACTACAATGAGCAGTTCTTC.

The rearrangement joins TRBV28 to TRBJ2-6; tentative D call: TRBD1 (5 bases). The germline V gene encodes CDR1 MDHEN and CDR2 SYDVKM. CDR3 length equals 18 residues. Trimming left V 3 bases short and J 1 base short, with 16 bases between. CDR3 DNA: TGTGCCAGCAGTTTTATAGGGGCCGCTAGGTCTGGGGCCAACGTCCTGACTTTC. Its translation is CASSFIGAARSGANVLTF. Full variable domain (missing parts from reference TRBV28 and TRBJ2-6): DVKVTQSSRYLVKRTGEKVFLECVQDMDHENMFWYRQDPGLGLRLIYFSYDVKMKEKGDIPEGYSVSREKKERFSLILESASTNQTSMYLCASSFIGAARSGANVLTFGAGSRLTVL.

This CDR3 reads CAQTAGRRDNQPQHF. Written as DNA, the CDR3 is TGTGCCCAAACGGCCGGGCGGCGGGACAATCAGCCCCAGCATTTT. V gene TRBV6-4 combines with J gene TRBJ1-5; D is uncertain. The ends were cut back, 11 bases at V and 3 bases at J, with 20 bases in the middle. Germline V CDR1 and CDR2: MRHNA, SNTAGT. This CDR3 is built from 15 residues.

The chain links TRBV4-1 to TRBJ2-7; D remains unclear. The germline V and J ends were trimmed by 2 bases and 4 bases, with 6 bases remaining between them. Germline CDR1 reads MGHRA; CDR2 reads YSYEKL. CDR3 length equals 12 residues. DNA for the CDR3: TGCGCCAGCAGCCAAATACCTTACGAGCAGTACTTC. Translating it yields CASSQIPYEQYF.

V and J are TRBV6-1 and TRBJ2-7; the match to TRBD2 covers 9 bases. Germline CDR1 MNHNS, CDR2 SASEGT. The length of the CDR3 is 13 residues. The V and J ends lost 6 bases and 3 bases, in that order; junction bases with no gene match: 3. The chain's CDR3 is CASRREGLYEQYF. CDR3 DNA: TGTGCCAGCAGGCGGGAGGGCCTCTACGAGCAGTACTTC.

The chain couples TRBV7-8 to TRBJ2-1; unclear D gene. The CDR3 runs 14 residues. Per germline, CDR1 SGHVS and CDR2 FQNEAQ. Trimming took 8 bases from V and 4 from J, leaving 15 bases between them. Written as DNA, the CDR3 is TGTGCCAGCGGGTCTTTGGAAGGATACAATGAGCAGTTCTTC. It is translated as CASGSLEGYNEQFF.

V gene TRBV4-2 combines with J gene TRBJ2-5, with D unclear. Deletions cut 5 bases from V and 5 bases from J, with 6 bases between. Germline values: CDR1 LGHNA, CDR2 YNFKEQ. There are 11 residues in the CDR3. CDR3 DNA sequence: TGTGCCAGCAGCTCACGGGAGACCCAGTACTTC. This translates into CASSSRETQYF.

The rearrangement joins TRBV28 to TRBJ1-5, with D perhaps matching TRBD1 (5 bases). CDR3 size: 13 residues. Trimming removed 10 bases at V and 3 bases at J, with 13 bases between. CDR1 and CDR2 from the germline V gene are MDHEN and SYDVKM. The CDR3 DNA sequence: TGTGCCACCTCGGGGGGGAACAATCAGCCCCAGCATTTT. Protein product: CATSGGNNQPQHF.

This sequence joins TRBV14 and TRBJ1-3; D uncertain. The germline CDR1 and CDR2 sequences are SGHDN and FVKESK. This CDR3 has 16 amino acids. V lost 1 base and J 4 bases, leaving 14 bases between the germline ends. The CDR3 sequence: CASSQVVPGYGNTIYF. CDR3 bases: TGTGCCAGCAGCCAAGTCGTTCCCGGGTACGGAAACACCATATATTTT.

V is TRBV19 and J is TRBJ1-1; no reliable D call. Looked up from germline, CDR1 is LNHDA and CDR2 is SQIVND (reference sequence). V gave up 5 bases and J gave up 5 bases, with 18 bases separating them. The CDR3 is made up of 15 amino acids. CDR3 amino acids: CASSDRFGGLTEAFF. In nucleotides, the CDR3 is TGTGCCAGTAGTGACCGGTTTGGAGGGTTAACTGAAGCTTTCTTT.

About this clone itself: Mismatch with germline at one junction end may stem from a read error. V is TRBV5-4 and J is TRBJ2-3, with 8 bases fitting TRBD2. CDR3 length equals 16 residues. From germline, CDR1 is SGHNT and CDR2 YYREEE (reference sequence). The CDR3 DNA is TGTGCCAGCAGTTTGGGAGCGGGAGAACGGGCAGATACGCAGTATTTT. Translated, it gives CASSLGAGERADTQYF.

With respect to this clone: Different DNA sequences within this sample yield the same CDR3. This chain links TRBV5-1 with TRBJ1-1, with D hard to call. Germline values: CDR1 SGHRS, CDR2 YFSETQ. V lost 0 bases, J lost 4 bases, and 13 bases lay in between. The CDR3 is 15 residues long. CDR3 in DNA: TGCGCCAGCAGCTTGGGTTTAGGTGAGGGCACTGAAGCTTTCTTT. Translating it yields CASSLGLGEGTEAFF. Supplemented by reference TRBV5-1 and TRBJ1-1, the full variable domain reads KAGVTQTPRYLIKTRGQQVTLSCSPISGHRSVSWYQQTPGQGLQFLFEYFSETQRNKGNFPGRFSGRQFSNSRSEMNVSTLELGDSALYLCASSLGLGEGTEAFFGQGTRLTVV.

This chain connects TRBV18 to TRBJ1-5; D is perhaps TRBD1 (5 bases). Trimming pared 4 bases from V and 5 bases from J, leaving 9 bases between. CDR1 and CDR2 from the germline V gene are KGHSH and LQKENI. This CDR3 has 13 residues. The CDR3 reads CASSRARDQPQHF. The DNA for the CDR3 is TGTGCCAGCTCACGAGCCAGGGATCAGCCCCAGCATTTT. The full variable domain, in which reference TRBV18 and TRBJ1-5 provide the parts outside the CDR3, is NAGVMQNPRHLVRRRGQEARLRCSPMKGHSHVYWYRQLPEEGLKFMVYLQKENIIDESGMPKERFSAEFPKEGPSILRIQQVVRGDSAAYFCASSRARDQPQHFGDGTRLSIL.

The chain combines TRBV5-2 with TRBJ2-6; the DNA was not used to check the table's D call, TRBD1. TRBV5-2 is assigned pseudogene status. CDR3 length: 17 amino acids. The CDR3 region has the DNA TGTGCCAGCAATTCCCACAGTACACAAAGTCGGGCCAACGTCCTGACTTTC. The encoded protein is CASNSHSTQSRANVLTF.

The CDR3 here is CASSLFGGTTGNTIYF. Written as DNA, the CDR3 is TGTGCCAGCAGTTTATTTGGGGGCACAACTGGAAACACCATATATTTT. This chain joins TRBV28 and TRBJ1-3; possibly TRBD1 for D (6 bases). Germline CDR1 is MDHEN and CDR2 is SYDVKM. The V gene lost 1 base and the J gene lost 2 bases, with 12 bases spanning the gap. The CDR3 runs to 16 residues. The full variable domain, completed using reference TRBV28 and TRBJ1-3, is DVKVTQSSRYLVKRTGEKVFLECVQDMDHENMFWYRQDPGLGLRLIYFSYDVKMKEKGDIPEGYSVSREKKERFSLILESASTNQTSMYLCASSLFGGTTGNTIYFGEGSWLTVV.

This chain uses TRBV5-5 with TRBJ1-4; no definite D call. With 2 bases removed from V and 6 bases from J, the gap between germline ends came to 11 bases. Per the germline V gene, CDR1 is SGHKS and CDR2 is YYEKEE (reference sequence). This CDR3 comprises 14 residues. CDR3 sequence reads: CASSFSRSDEKLFF. As DNA, the CDR3 is TGTGCCAGCAGCTTTAGCCGGTCAGATGAAAAACTGTTTTTT. The variable domain in full, completed from reference TRBV5-5 and TRBJ1-4, reads DAGVTQSPTHLIKTRGQQVTLRCSPISGHKSVSWYQQVLGQGPQFIFQYYEKEERGRGNFPDRFSARQFPNYSSELNVNALLLGDSALYLCASSFSRSDEKLFFGSGTQLSVL.

This chain uses TRBV14 with TRBJ2-3; D possibly corresponds to TRBD1 (6 bases). Trimming stripped 2 bases from V and 5 bases from J, with 14 bases between. This CDR3 is 15 amino acids long. CDR1 is SGHDN, CDR2 FVKESK, per germline. CDR3 nucleotides: TGTGCCAGCAGCCAACTCAGGGGTTGGTTAGATACGCAGTATTTT. Translating it yields CASSQLRGWLDTQYF.

The genes are TRBV6-6 and TRBJ2-5; no firm D call. The CDR3 has 14 amino acids. The germline V gene encodes CDR1 MNHNY and CDR2 SVGAGI (reference sequence). The ends were cut back, 2 bases at V and 2 bases at J, with 9 bases in the middle. CDR3 in amino acids: CASSYLEGQETQYF. Written as DNA, the CDR3 is TGTGCCAGCAGTTACCTCGAAGGGCAAGAGACCCAGTACTTC.